This is a list of T cell receptor beta chains from one sample in a study of beta chain features in type 1 diabetes. Generated by immunoSEQ multiplex PCR, the TCRdb table keeps only in-frame clones and is missing some. The table records about 140,000 clones, 6.9% of them present only once. Material for sequencing was central memory CD4+ T cells from blood. The receptors here all came from a woman younger than 45 in good health. Each CDR3 is given with its conserved first and last residue. D genes are given only for firm matches. Not all rows give a size; the values are once, few, many and, for expanded clones, a class.

>TRBV7-2|TRBJ2-1|.|.
CASSLHGGAYNEQFF
TGTGCCAGCAGCTTACACGGAGGAGCGTACAATGAGCAGTTCTTC
>TRBV7-2|TRBJ1-2|.|TRBD1
CAISTSQGGNYGYTF
TGTGCCATCTCTACATCCCAGGGGGGCAACTATGGCTACACCTTC
>TRBV30|TRBJ1-1|.|.
CACTRRGNETEAFF
TGTGCCTGCACGCGGCGGGGGAATGAAACTGAAGCTTTCTTT
>TRBV4-2|TRBJ2-5|few|.
CASSQERLQETQYF
TGTGCCAGCAGCCAAGAACGTTTGCAGGAGACCCAGTACTTC
>TRBV7-2|TRBJ2-5|few|TRBD2
CASSLWRSSGSQETQYF
TGTGCCAGCAGCTTATGGAGGAGTAGCGGGAGCCAAGAGACCCAGTACTTC
>TRBV5-1|TRBJ2-7|few|.
CASSSEYEQYF
TGCGCCAGCAGCTCCGAATACGAGCAGTACTTC
>TRBV7-2|TRBJ1-1|.|.
CASSSGGSTEAFF
TGTGCCAGCAGCTCGGGGGGGAGCACTGAAGCTTTCTTT
>TRBV6-5|TRBJ2-4|.|.
CASSSPISTHIQYF
TGTGCCAGCAGCTCGCCGATCAGTACGCACATTCAGTACTTC
>TRBV4-1|TRBJ2-1|.|TRBD2
CASSQTGTSGYNEQFF
TGCGCCAGCAGCCAAACCGGGACTAGCGGGTACAATGAGCAGTTCTTC
>TRBV7-2|TRBJ1-1|.|.
CASSLQGGFTEAFF
TGTGCCAGCAGCTTACAGGGCGGTTTCACTGAAGCTTTCTTT
>TRBV11-3|TRBJ2-1|.|.
CASSVGTNYNEQFF
TGTGCCAGCAGCGTTGGGACAAACTACAATGAGCAGTTCTTC
>TRBV6-1|TRBJ2-7|few|.
CASSLLQGAGEQYF
TGTGCCAGCAGTCTATTACAGGGCGCCGGCGAGCAGTACTTC
>TRBV7-2|TRBJ2-5|.|TRBD1
CASSLQGAGLETQYF
TGTGCCAGCAGCTTACAGGGGGCTGGTCTAGAGACCCAGTACTTC